This is a list of T cell receptor beta chains from one sample in a study of CD8+ T cells in alopecia areata. Sequencing used immunoSEQ multiplex PCR; TCRdb keeps in-frame clones, though not all of them. This sample has roughly 200,000 clones; around three fifths occur once, and the top ten carry nearly 5%. Sequencing input: CD8+ T cells sorted from blood. The receptors come from a human donor in good health. Both conserved end residues are part of each CDR3. Each record gives: V gene, CDR3 protein.

TRBV30,CAWNPDPYEQYF
TRBV19,CASSSIGNTEAFF
TRBV27,CASSLFPGAGNTIYF
TRBV2,CASSEIGTQETQYF
TRBV5-6,CASSLKDTEAFF
TRBV29-1,CSVESSGQGHYNEQFF
TRBV6-5,CASSYYTEAFF
TRBV9,CASSGASGGVYEQYF
TRBV4-2,CASSQDRTSGDTQYF
TRBV14,CASSPLVDAGEAFF
TRBV5-1,CASSPDMDGEQYF
TRBV29-1,CSVEKAAGREAFF
TRBV30,CAWTDGTSEQFF
TRBV2,CASSRKGDQYYGYTF
TRBV2,CASSGLETQYF
TRBV7-9,CASSPRNLNYGYTF
TRBV30,CAWATDDTQYF
TRBV6-5,CASSYGGQSYNEQFF
TRBV2,CASRGRSSYEQYF
TRBV4-1,CASSPGVMGETQYF
TRBV7-9,CASSPPGRTEAFF
TRBV5-8,CASSFRQPQHF